The present T cell receptor (beta chain) was sequenced within a study of post-analysis software for immune sequencing data. Study details: Relapsing-remitting, secondary progressive and progressive-relapsing forms made up the multiple sclerosis disease courses. Whole-study findings and limits: With F measure, samples from one preparation batch clustered together strongly. Controls had lower frequencies than patients of four or five TRBV segments, which included TRBV5-6, TRBV5-1 and TRBV20-1. The normalized Chao1 diversity of multiple sclerosis patients was significantly lower than that of controls.

Concerning this clonotype itself: Antigen: not known.

Sequencing libraries made from TCR beta cDNA carried unique molecular identifiers. The yield from approximately 1 to 10 million T cells was 500,000 or so cDNA molecules in total. TCRdb processed the PCR reads anew with MiXCR; each CDR3 protein has one entry. The repertoire holds roughly 870,000 distinct CDR3 sequences, with approximately 57% as singletons. Trimming removed 0 bases from V and 7 bases from J, with 13 bases in between. The CDR3 is 15 residues long. Germline V gene data show CDR1 as KGHSH and CDR2 as LQKENI. The source material was blood. This clonotype was sampled from a girl between 10 and 17 years old with multiple sclerosis. The gene calls are TRBV18 and TRBJ2-1; no clear D. The CDR3 reads CASSPPDPALNEQFF. CDR3 bases: TGTGCCAGCTCACCACCGGACCCAGCCCTTAATGAGCAGTTCTTC.